Listed here are 20 T cell receptor beta chains from one sample, sequenced in a study of blood T cell repertoires in COVID-19. The assay was immunoSEQ multiplex PCR, and TCRdb's table has in-frame clones only and misses some. The sample contains about 480,000 clones, 88% of which appear only once. The sample consisted of PBMCs or T cells enriched from blood (not recorded which). These receptors originate from a woman aged 60-70 years who had recovered from COVID-19.

A note on this clone: At one boundary the junction diverges from the germline segment, which might be a read error. This chain connects TRBV24-1 to TRBJ1-4; D gene unclear. The germline gives CDR1 KGHDR, CDR2 SFDVKD. This CDR3 is 15 amino acids long. The DNA for the CDR3 is TGTGCCACCAGTGATTCGAGGGCAACTTATGAAAAACTGTTTTTT. Translation gives CATSDSRATYEKLFF.

The V gene is TRBV2, the J gene TRBJ2-1; D perhaps matches TRBD2 (5 bases). Trimming stripped 9 bases from V and 0 bases from J, with 15 bases between. The CDR3 sequence is 15 residues long. Germline V gene lookup returns CDR1 SNHLY and CDR2 FYNNEI. The CDR3 DNA follows: TGTGCCAGTGGGGTCCCGGGGTCCTCCTACAATGAGCAGTTCTTC. Its protein product is CASGVPGSSYNEQFF.

The chain links TRBV27 to TRBJ1-2; a possible D gene is TRBD1 (6 bases). There are 12 residues in the CDR3. V dropped 7 bases and J dropped 8 bases, with 14 bases sitting between them. Germline V gene sequence: CDR1 MNHEY, CDR2 SMNVEV (reference sequence). The CDR3 region is CASKGGKGGYTF. CDR3 nucleotide sequence: TGTGCCAGCAAAGGGGGTAAGGGCGGCTACACCTTC.

The chain uses TRBV6-5 and TRBJ2-7; TRBD1 is a possible D gene (6 bases). The CDR3 length is 15 residues. Germline values: CDR1 MNHEY, CDR2 SVGAGI. Trimming left V 8 bases short and J 4 bases short, with 21 bases between. CDR3 DNA sequence: TGTGCCAGCTCCTTGTTACAGGGTTTAGAGTACGAGCAGTACGTC. It codes for CASSLLQGLEYEQYV.

To note about this clone: In the same sample, other DNA sequences code for this CDR3. This chain links TRBV20-1 with TRBJ2-1; no firm D call. V was cut by 3 bases and J by 7 bases, with 4 bases left in between. The germline CDR1 and CDR2 sequences are DFQATT and SNEGSKA (reference sequence). The CDR3 is 10 amino acids. The CDR3 loop reads CSASRNEQFF. CDR3 DNA sequence: TGCAGTGCTAGCAGAAATGAGCAGTTCTTC.

The J gene is TRBJ1-2, the V gene TRBV29-1; D unresolved. The CDR3 totals 14 residues. The V gene lost 0 bases and the J gene lost 2 bases, with 10 bases spanning the gap. Germline-derived CDR1 and CDR2 are SQVTM and ANQGSEA. CDR3 DNA: TGCAGCGTTGAAGAAGTTGAGGGAAACTATGGCTACACCTTC. This encodes CSVEEVEGNYGYTF. The full variable domain, in which reference TRBV29-1 and TRBJ1-2 provide the parts outside the CDR3, is SAVISQKPSRDICQRGTSLTIQCQVDSQVTMMFWYRQQPGQSLTLIATANQGSEATYESGFVIDKFPISRPNLTFSTLTVSNMSPEDSSIYLCSVEEVEGNYGYTFGSGTRLTVV.

The chain is built from TRBV7-2 and TRBJ2-7; 10 nucleotides line up with TRBD2. The CDR3 has 15 amino acids. Germline V CDR1 and CDR2: SGHTA, FQGNSA. V was clipped by 0 bases and J by 6 bases; unmatched bases: 5. DNA of the CDR3: TGTGCCAGCAGCTTAGCGACAGCGGGGGGGCTCGAGCAGTACTTC. This sequence encodes CASSLATAGGLEQYF.

This clone was seen just once. The chain employs TRBV7-2 and TRBJ2-5; 10 nucleotides align to TRBD1. The germline CDR1 and CDR2 sequences are SGHTA and FQGNSA. Trimming cost V 4 bases and J 5 bases; bases outside gene matches: 10. The CDR3 contains 16 residues. CDR3 bases: TGTGCCAGCAGCTCGGCGACAGGGGGCGCCCGGGAGACCCAGTACTTC. Protein product: CASSSATGGARETQYF.

The sample holds one count of this clone. The rearrangement uses TRBV11-2 and TRBJ1-1; D gene uncertain. The V gene lost 5 bases and the J gene lost 3 bases, with 10 bases spanning the gap. The CDR3 sequence is 13 residues long. CDR1 SGHAT and CDR2 FQNNGV come from the germline V gene. This CDR3 reads CASSIRRDTEAFF. CDR3 nucleotides: TGTGCCAGCAGCATCCGGAGGGACACTGAAGCTTTCTTT.

The rearrangement links TRBV19 to TRBJ1-5; D unclear. Trimming stripped 2 bases from V and 9 bases from J, with 23 bases between. The CDR3 has 17 amino acids. The germline gives CDR1 LNHDA, CDR2 SQIVND (reference sequence). CDR3 sequence: CASSILRLRGTLGPQHF. CDR3 coding DNA: TGTGCCAGTAGTATACTTAGACTGCGTGGAACCTTGGGGCCCCAGCATTTT.

This clone was seen just once. The chain has TRBV2 and TRBJ1-5; 7 nucleotides align to TRBD1. V shed 4 bases, J shed 5 bases, and the junction held 5 bases outside the gene matches. This CDR3 has 14 amino acids. Germline V gives CDR1 SNHLY, CDR2 FYNNEI. The CDR3 nucleotides read TGTGCCAGCAGTGCCACAGGGGATTATCAGCCCCAGCATTTT. It yields the protein CASSATGDYQPQHF.

The DNA for the CDR3 is TGTGCCAGCAGCGCAGTACAGGGAACCAATGAGCAGTTCTTC. Its translation: CASSAVQGTNEQFF. The chain joins TRBV9 to TRBJ2-1; TRBD1 might be the D (6 bases). Deletions cut 3 bases from V and 6 bases from J, with 13 bases between. The CDR3 is 14 residues long. Looked up from germline, CDR1 is SGDLS and CDR2 is YYNGEE.

This chain uses TRBV3-1 (or the pseudogene TRBV3-2) with TRBJ1-5; D is unclear. The V gene lost 5 bases and the J gene lost 0 bases, with 8 bases spanning the gap. This CDR3 region has 14 residues. Per germline, CDR1 LGHDT and CDR2 YNNKEL (reference sequence). Here the CDR3 reads CASSRAYSNQPQHF. CDR3 DNA: TGTGCCAGCAGCAGAGCGTATAGCAATCAGCCCCAGCATTTT.

The V call is TRBV11-3, the J call TRBJ2-4; possibly TRBD1 for D (6 bases). Germline assignment: CDR1 SGHNT and CDR2 YENEEA. This CDR3 has 15 amino acids. Between the trimmed V and J ends, which lost 4 bases and 6 bases, there was a span of 16 bases. The CDR3 nucleotides read TGTGCCAGCAGCTCAGTCGACAGGTGGGTAAACATTCAGTACTTC. Translating it yields CASSSVDRWVNIQYF. Variable domain in full (rest from reference TRBV11-3 and TRBJ2-4): EAGVVQSPRYKIIEKKQPVAFWCNPISGHNTLYWYLQNLGQGPELLIRYENEEAVDDSQLPKDRFSAERLKGVDSTLKIQPAELGDSAVYLCASSSVDRWVNIQYFGAGTRLSVL.

The genes are TRBV18 and TRBJ1-1; D is undetermined. Trimming shortened V by 6 bases and J by 1 base, and 12 bases separated the two germline ends. The CDR3 is 14 amino acids. Germline CDR1 reads KGHSH; CDR2 reads LQKENI. CDR3 in amino acids: CASSIGSSNTEAFF. The CDR3, as DNA: TGTGCCAGCTCGATAGGGAGTTCGAACACTGAAGCTTTCTTT.

The chain combines TRBV2 with TRBJ2-7; 7 bases match TRBD1. V lost 6 bases, J lost 8 bases, and 4 bases stayed unmatched. There are 11 residues in the CDR3. The germline V gene has CDR1 SNHLY and CDR2 FYNNEI. The CDR3 nucleotides read TGTGCCAGCAGGGGGACAGCTCAGCAGTACGTC. It specifies CASRGTAQQYV.

CDR3 amino acids: CASSLQVNTEAFF. CDR3 coding DNA: TGTGCCAGCAGCCTACAGGTTAACACTGAAGCTTTCTTT. This sequence joins TRBV6-5 and TRBJ1-1, with a weak D call TRBD1 (5 bases). Trimming shortened V by 6 bases and J by 2 bases, and 10 bases separated the two germline ends. This CDR3 region has 13 residues. In germline, CDR1 is MNHEY, CDR2 SVGAGI.

The chain employs TRBV29-1 and TRBJ2-6; TRBD1 matches at 7 bases. Germline assignment: CDR1 SQVTM and CDR2 ANQGSEA. The trim removed 0 bases at V and 0 bases at J, leaving 8 bases unmatched. CDR3 length equals 18 residues. This chain's CDR3 is CSVEEGQVDPSGANVLTF. As DNA, the CDR3 is TGCAGCGTTGAAGAAGGACAGGTGGACCCCTCTGGGGCCAACGTCCTGACTTTC.

J is TRBJ1-5 and V is TRBV4-1, with unresolved D. V lost 1 base and J 0 bases, leaving 4 bases between the germline ends. This CDR3 spans 14 amino acids. In germline, CDR1 is MGHRA, CDR2 YSYEKL. The CDR3: CASSQVVSNQPQHF. Here the CDR3 DNA reads TGCGCCAGCAGCCAAGTAGTTAGCAATCAGCCCCAGCATTTT.

V gene TRBV7-2 combines with J gene TRBJ1-6; no reliable D call. There are 15 residues in the CDR3. Trimming shortened V by 3 bases and J by 6 bases, and 12 bases separated the two germline ends. Germline V gene sequence: CDR1 SGHTA, CDR2 FQGNSA. The CDR3: CASSFRGNGNSPLHF. The CDR3 region has the DNA TGTGCCAGCAGCTTTAGAGGGAATGGTAATTCACCCCTCCACTTT. The variable domain in full, with the rest retrieved from reference TRBV7-2 and TRBJ1-6, is GAGVSQSPSNKVTEKGKDVELRCDPISGHTALYWYRQSLGQGLEFLIYFQGNSAPDKSGLPSDRFSAERTGGSVSTLTIQRTQQEDSAVYLCASSFRGNGNSPLHFGNGTRLTVT.